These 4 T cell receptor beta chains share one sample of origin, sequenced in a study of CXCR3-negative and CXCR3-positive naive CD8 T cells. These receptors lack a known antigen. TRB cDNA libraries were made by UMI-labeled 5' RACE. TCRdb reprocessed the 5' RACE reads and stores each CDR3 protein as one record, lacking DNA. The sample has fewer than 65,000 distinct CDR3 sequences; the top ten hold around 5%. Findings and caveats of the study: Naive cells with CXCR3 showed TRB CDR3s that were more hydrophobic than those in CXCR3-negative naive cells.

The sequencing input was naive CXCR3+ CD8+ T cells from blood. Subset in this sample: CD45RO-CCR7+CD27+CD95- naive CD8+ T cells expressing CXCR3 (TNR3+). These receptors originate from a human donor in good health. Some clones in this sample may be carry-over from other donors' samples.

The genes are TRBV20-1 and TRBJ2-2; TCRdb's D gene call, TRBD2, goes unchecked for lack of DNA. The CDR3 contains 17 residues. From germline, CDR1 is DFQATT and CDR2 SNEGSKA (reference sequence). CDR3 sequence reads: CSAREDRASGRTGELFF.

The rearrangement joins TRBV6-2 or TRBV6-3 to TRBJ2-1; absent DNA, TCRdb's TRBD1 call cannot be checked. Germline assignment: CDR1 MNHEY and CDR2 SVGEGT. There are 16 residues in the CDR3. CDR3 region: CASRAHLRDREYEQFF.

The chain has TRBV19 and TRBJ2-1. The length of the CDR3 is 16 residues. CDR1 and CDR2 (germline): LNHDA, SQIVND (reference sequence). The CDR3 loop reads CASSLSRRSSYNEQFF.

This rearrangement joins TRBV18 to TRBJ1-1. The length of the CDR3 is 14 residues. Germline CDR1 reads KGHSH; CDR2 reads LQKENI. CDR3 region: CASSPVWRQDEAFF.